Listed below are T cell receptor beta chains from one sample, sequenced in a study of blood T cell repertoires in COVID-19. Profiled with immunoSEQ multiplex PCR; TCRdb holds only in-frame clones, not every one. The repertoire includes roughly 250,000 clones, around nine tenths of them detected once, and approximately 2% sits in the top ten. Source material: peripheral blood. Source of these receptors: a middle-aged woman who had recovered from COVID-19. Both conserved end residues are part of each CDR3. Fields, in order: V gene, D gene, J gene, clone size, CDR3 protein, CDR3 DNA. The D gene is left open where the match is weak. The listing skips clone size in some rows; elsewhere it reads once, few, many or a size class.

>TRBV7-9|NA|TRBJ1-5|NA
CASSLYSGSNQPQHF
TGTGCCAGCAGCTTGTACTCGGGTAGCAATCAGCCCCAGCATTTT
>TRBV5-4|TRBD1|TRBJ1-2|NA
CASSRDRGGYTF
TGTGCCAGCAGCCGAGACAGGGGTGGCTACACCTTC
>TRBV12-5|NA|TRBJ2-1|NA
CASGLGPRSSPGNEQFF
TGTGCTAGTGGTTTGGGCCCTCGGTCCTCCCCGGGCAATGAGCAGTTCTTC
>TRBV2|NA|TRBJ2-1|NA
CASSQSRGGDEQFF
TGTGCCAGCAGTCAGTCGCGGGGCGGCGATGAGCAGTTCTTC
>TRBV3-1/TRBV3-2|NA|TRBJ1-4|NA
CASSRKGGSTNEKLFF
TGTGCCAGCAGCCGGAAGGGGGGGTCCACTAATGAAAAACTGTTTTTT
>TRBV10-3|TRBD1|TRBJ2-7|many
CAISVRTGSYEQYF
TGTGCCATCAGTGTTCGGACAGGTTCCTACGAGCAGTACTTC
>TRBV4-3|NA|TRBJ1-1|NA
CASSRGQLNTEAFF
TGCGCCAGCAGCCGAGGACAGCTGAACACTGAAGCTTTCTTT
>TRBV4-2|TRBD2|TRBJ2-7|few
CASSQVQGGGEGEQYF
TGTGCCAGCAGCCAAGTTCAAGGCGGGGGGGAAGGCGAGCAGTACTTC
>TRBV6-5|TRBD1|TRBJ2-2|once
CANSNRGGTGELFF
TGTGCCAATAGTAACAGGGGCGGCACCGGGGAGCTGTTTTTT
>TRBV4-3|NA|TRBJ1-4|NA
CASSQYVANEKLFF
TGCGCCAGCAGCCAATACGTAGCCAATGAAAAACTGTTTTTT
>TRBV3-1/TRBV3-2|NA|TRBJ2-7|NA
CASSRNRQAYEQYF
TGTGCCAGCAGCCGGAACAGGCAAGCCTACGAGCAGTACTTC
>TRBV30|NA|TRBJ2-7|NA
CAWRVRGGSYEQYF
TGTGCCTGGAGGGTCAGGGGCGGGTCCTACGAGCAGTACTTC
>TRBV3-1/TRBV3-2|NA|TRBJ1-5|few
CASSQDTQPNQPQHF
TGTGCCAGCAGCCAAGATACACAACCCAATCAGCCCCAGCATTTT
>TRBV19|NA|TRBJ2-5|NA
CASSTRQNQETQYF
TGTGCCAGTAGTACCCGACAGAACCAAGAGACCCAGTACTTC
>TRBV18|TRBD1|TRBJ1-3|NA
CASSPFSGGLSGNTIYF
TGTGCCAGCTCACCATTTTCAGGGGGCCTCTCTGGAAACACCATATATTTT
>TRBV11-2|NA|TRBJ1-5|once
CASSLDRNQPQHF
TGTGCCAGCAGCTTAGACAGAAATCAGCCCCAGCATTTT
>TRBV7-2|NA|TRBJ2-6|NA
CASTVSGANVLTF
TGTGCCAGCACCGTCTCTGGGGCCAACGTCCTGACTTTC
>TRBV5-4|NA|TRBJ2-1|once
CASTQQGRGSYNEQFF
TGTGCCAGCACTCAACAGGGCAGAGGGTCCTACAATGAGCAGTTCTTC
>TRBV19|NA|TRBJ2-1|NA
CASRVSSYNEQFF
TGTGCCAGTCGAGTGAGCTCCTACAATGAGCAGTTCTTC
>TRBV7-9|TRBD2|TRBJ2-1|NA
CASSPTSGTHGEQFF
TGTGCCAGCAGCCCAACTAGCGGGACCCACGGTGAGCAGTTCTTC
>TRBV2|TRBD1|TRBJ1-4|NA
CASSEGQGRVKLFF
TGTGCCAGCAGTGAAGGACAGGGTAGAGTTAAACTGTTTTTT
>TRBV10-1|NA|TRBJ1-4|NA
CASRGRTVRKRLNEKLFF
TGCGCCAGCAGGGGAAGGACAGTCCGAAAACGCCTCAATGAAAAACTGTTTTTT
>TRBV3-1/TRBV3-2|TRBD1|TRBJ1-5|NA
CASSPGQGHQPQHF
TGTGCCAGCAGCCCGGGACAGGGGCATCAGCCCCAGCATTTT
>TRBV4-3|NA|TRBJ1-3|few
CASSQNLVGGSGNTIYF
TGCGCCAGCAGCCAAAACCTGGTCGGGGGCTCTGGAAACACCATATATTTT
>TRBV19|TRBD1|TRBJ1-2|NA
CATRTGGYYGYTF
TGTGCCACCAGGACAGGGGGCTACTATGGCTACACCTTC
>TRBV5-1|TRBD1|TRBJ1-1|once
CASSLGQGLLAFF
TGCGCCAGCAGCTTGGGACAGGGACTCCTCGCTTTCTTT
>TRBV9|TRBD2|TRBJ2-1|NA
CASSVAASGRTPMDEQFF
TGTGCCAGCAGCGTAGCGGCTAGCGGGAGGACTCCAATGGATGAGCAGTTCTTC
>TRBV30|NA|TRBJ2-1|NA
CAWSPRGAVGGYNEQFF
TGTGCCTGGAGTCCTAGGGGGGCCGTGGGAGGGTACAATGAGCAGTTCTTC
>TRBV11-1|NA|TRBJ2-1|NA
CASSLITGSSYNEQFF
TGTGCCAGCAGCTTGATCACGGGTAGCTCCTACAATGAGCAGTTCTTC
>TRBV6-2/TRBV6-3|TRBD1|TRBJ1-6|NA
CASSYSNRGRGSPLHF
TGTGCCAGCAGTTACTCGAACAGGGGGAGAGGGTCACCCCTCCACTTT
>TRBV4-3|NA|TRBJ1-1|once
CASSQDQGGNTEAFF
TGCGCCAGCAGCCAAGATCAGGGAGGGAACACTGAAGCTTTCTTT
>TRBV5-1|TRBD1|TRBJ2-1|once
CASSLDGQGGYNEQFF
TGCGCCAGCAGCTTGGACGGACAGGGGGGTTACAATGAGCAGTTCTTC
>TRBV7-2|NA|TRBJ2-1|NA
CASSLVSGIDEQFF
TGTGCCAGCAGCTTAGTTAGCGGTATCGATGAGCAGTTCTTC
>TRBV7-2|TRBD1|TRBJ2-3|NA
CASSFRQGARDTQYF
TGTGCCAGCAGCTTCAGGCAGGGGGCAAGAGATACGCAGTATTTT
>TRBV19|NA|TRBJ2-1|NA
CASSPSAGNEQFF
TGTGCCAGTAGCCCCTCGGCAGGGAATGAGCAGTTCTTC
>TRBV11-2|TRBD2|TRBJ2-1|few
CASSLRTPRTSGTGEQFF
TGTGCCAGCAGCTTACGTACCCCGCGGACTAGCGGGACCGGTGAGCAGTTCTTC
>TRBV2|TRBD1|TRBJ2-6|NA
CASSGRQGAISGANVLTF
TGTGCCAGCAGTGGCCGACAGGGAGCCATCTCTGGGGCCAACGTCCTGACTTTC
>TRBV19|NA|TRBJ1-4|NA
CASSSQGWEKLFF
TGTGCCAGTAGCTCGCAGGGATGGGAAAAACTGTTTTTT
>TRBV19|TRBD1|TRBJ1-2|NA
CASSNWAGGLRGYTF
TGTGCCAGTAGTAATTGGGCAGGGGGCTTACGTGGCTACACCTTC
>TRBV23-1|TRBD1|TRBJ2-3|NA
CASSPSTDREGGTDTQYF
TGCGCCAGCAGTCCATCCACCGACAGGGAAGGAGGCACAGATACGCAGTATTTT
>TRBV2|NA|TRBJ1-5|NA
CASSEDSYSNQPQHF
TGTGCCAGCAGTGAAGACAGCTATAGCAATCAGCCCCAGCATTTT
>TRBV7-6|NA|TRBJ2-1|NA
CASSLARGAGKASYNEQFF
TGTGCCAGCAGCTTAGCCCGGGGGGCCGGGAAGGCTTCCTACAATGAGCAGTTCTTC
>TRBV6-5|TRBD1|TRBJ2-2|few
CASRSGTDHTGELFF
TGTGCCAGCAGGTCCGGGACAGACCACACCGGGGAGCTGTTTTTT
>TRBV5-1|TRBD1|TRBJ1-4|NA
CACRDREEKLFF
TGCGCCTGCCGGGACAGAGAAGAAAAACTGTTTTTT
>TRBV13|NA|TRBJ2-1|NA
CASSSRPESNEQFF
TGTGCCAGCAGCTCGAGGCCCGAGAGTAATGAGCAGTTCTTC
>TRBV11-3|TRBD1|TRBJ2-7|NA
CASSLEGQGLNEQYF
TGTGCCAGCAGCTTAGAGGGACAGGGCCTTAACGAGCAGTACTTC
>TRBV6-2/TRBV6-3|NA|TRBJ2-7|few
CASSYQGFTPYEQYF
TGTGCCAGCAGTTACCAGGGGTTCACTCCCTACGAGCAGTACTTC
>TRBV7-2|TRBD2|TRBJ2-5|NA
CASSLGGVRAQYF
TGTGCCAGCAGCTTGGGGGGGGTCCGGGCCCAGTACTTC
>TRBV6-5|NA|TRBJ2-7|NA
CASSKDSTYEQYF
TGTGCCAGCAGTAAGGACAGCACCTACGAGCAGTACTTC
>TRBV2|TRBD2|TRBJ2-1|once
CASSYSGGNNEQFF
TGTGCCAGCAGTTATTCGGGGGGAAACAATGAGCAGTTCTTC
>TRBV12-1|NA|TRBJ1-2|NA
CASTSEPYYGYTF
TGTGCCAGCACTTCAGAACCCTACTATGGCTACACCTTC
>TRBV3-1/TRBV3-2|TRBD1|TRBJ2-4|NA
CASSKGTVAKNIQYF
TGTGCCAGCAGCAAAGGGACAGTAGCCAAAAACATTCAGTACTTC
>TRBV18|TRBD2|TRBJ2-1|NA
CASSRESGGVRNEQFF
TGTGCCAGCTCACGTGAAAGCGGGGGGGTGCGCAATGAGCAGTTCTTC
>TRBV21-1|NA|TRBJ2-7|NA
CASSPRLAWGPEQYF
TGTGCCAGCAGCCCACGACTAGCTTGGGGCCCGGAGCAGTACTTC
>TRBV12-1|NA|TRBJ2-7|NA
CASSFGGSTYEQYF
TGTGCCAGCAGCTTTGGGGGCAGCACCTACGAGCAGTACTTC
>TRBV19|TRBD1|TRBJ2-5|once
CASSMGQGWETQYF
TGTGCCAGTAGTATGGGACAGGGCTGGGAGACCCAGTACTTC
>TRBV19|NA|TRBJ2-1|NA
CASSIGGALAHNEQFF
TGTGCCAGTAGTATAGGGGGCGCTCTGGCCCACAATGAGCAGTTCTTC
>TRBV6-2/TRBV6-3|NA|TRBJ1-3|NA
CASSYSTGPSGNTIYF
TGTGCCAGCAGTTACTCTACAGGACCCTCTGGAAACACCATATATTTT
>TRBV4-1|NA|TRBJ1-2|once
CASSQDPGAQGYTF
TGCGCCAGCAGCCAAGATCCAGGGGCGCAAGGCTACACCTTC